This TCR beta chain derives from a study of radiation and T cells in renal cell carcinoma. Treatment denoted: treatment-naive control, cytoreductive nephrectomy. This renal cell carcinoma was of the clear cell type. The protocol was immunoSEQ multiplex PCR, while the TCRdb copy is restricted to in-frame clones and leaves out a portion. The sample has around 20,000 clones, roughly 60% seen once. This clone was detected many times. Germline loops: CDR1 SGHRS, CDR2 YFSETQ. Trimming took 0 bases from V and 3 from J, leaving 12 bases between them. The CDR3 consists of 15 residues. The chain carries TRBV5-1 and TRBJ1-1; unclear D gene. The origin of this receptor is a man aged 50-59 years with renal cell carcinoma. The source was tumor tissue, collected from a patient whose treatment was nephrectomy without radiotherapy. As DNA, the CDR3 is TGCGCCAGCAGCTTGGAAGTCGGCTATCACACTGAAGCTTTCTTT. This sequence encodes CASSLEVGYHTEAFF.